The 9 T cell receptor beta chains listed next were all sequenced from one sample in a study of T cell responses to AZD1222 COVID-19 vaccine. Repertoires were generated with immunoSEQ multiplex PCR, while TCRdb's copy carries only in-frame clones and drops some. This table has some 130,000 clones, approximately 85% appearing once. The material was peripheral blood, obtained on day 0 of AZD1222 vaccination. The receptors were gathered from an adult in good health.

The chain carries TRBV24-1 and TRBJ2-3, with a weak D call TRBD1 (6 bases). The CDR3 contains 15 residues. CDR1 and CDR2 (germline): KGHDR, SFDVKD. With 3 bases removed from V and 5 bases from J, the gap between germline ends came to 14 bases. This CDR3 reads CATSDRTAVGDTQYF. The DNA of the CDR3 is TGTGCCACCAGTGATAGGACAGCTGTAGGAGATACGCAGTATTTT.

The CDR3: CASSLRMGREQFF. The CDR3 coding sequence is TGTGCCAGCAGCTTAAGAATGGGGAGGGAGCAGTTCTTC. The chain joins TRBV11-3 to TRBJ2-1, with TRBD2 as a possible D gene (6 bases). The CDR3 totals 13 residues. Trimming removed 2 bases at V and 10 bases at J, with 12 bases between. Germline CDR1 reads SGHNT; CDR2 reads YENEEA.

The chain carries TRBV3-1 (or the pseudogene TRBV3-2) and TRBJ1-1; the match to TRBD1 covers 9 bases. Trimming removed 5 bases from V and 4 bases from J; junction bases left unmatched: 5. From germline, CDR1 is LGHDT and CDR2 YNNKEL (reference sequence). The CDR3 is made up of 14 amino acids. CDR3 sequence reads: CASSWDRVGTEAFF. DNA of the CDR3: TGTGCCAGCAGCTGGGACAGGGTTGGCACTGAAGCTTTCTTT.

This CDR3 is CASSGARVRSYEQYF. In nucleotides, the CDR3 is TGTGCCAGCAGCGGGGCGAGGGTCAGGTCCTACGAGCAGTACTTC. The chain links TRBV11-2 to TRBJ2-7; D possibly uses TRBD1 or TRBD2 (5 bases each). The CDR3 has 15 amino acids. Looked up from germline, CDR1 is SGHAT and CDR2 is FQNNGV. Trimming removed 5 bases at V and 1 base at J, with 15 bases between.

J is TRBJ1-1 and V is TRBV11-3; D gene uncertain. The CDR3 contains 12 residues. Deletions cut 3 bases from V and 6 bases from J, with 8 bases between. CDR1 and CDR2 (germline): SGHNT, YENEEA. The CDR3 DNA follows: TGTGCCAGCAGCTTCCTTGGGTCTGAAGCTTTCTTT. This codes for CASSFLGSEAFF.

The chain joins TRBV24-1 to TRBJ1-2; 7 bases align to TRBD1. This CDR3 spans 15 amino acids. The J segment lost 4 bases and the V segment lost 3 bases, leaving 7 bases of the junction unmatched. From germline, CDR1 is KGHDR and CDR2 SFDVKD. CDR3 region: CATSDPTGAFYGYTF. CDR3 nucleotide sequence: TGTGCCACCAGTGATCCCACAGGGGCCTTCTATGGCTACACCTTC.

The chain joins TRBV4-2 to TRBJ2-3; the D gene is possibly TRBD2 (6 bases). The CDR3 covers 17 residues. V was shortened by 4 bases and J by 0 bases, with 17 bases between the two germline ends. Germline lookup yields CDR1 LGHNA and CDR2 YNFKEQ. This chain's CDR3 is CASSLKADRGSTDTQYF. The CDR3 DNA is TGTGCCAGCAGCCTTAAAGCCGACCGGGGGAGCACAGATACGCAGTATTTT.

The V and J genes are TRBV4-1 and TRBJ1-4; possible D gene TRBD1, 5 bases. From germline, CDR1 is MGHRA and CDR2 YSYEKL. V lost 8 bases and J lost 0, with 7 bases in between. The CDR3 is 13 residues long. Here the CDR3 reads CASSTATNEKLFF. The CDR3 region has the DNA TGCGCCAGCTCGACAGCAACTAATGAAAAACTGTTTTTT.

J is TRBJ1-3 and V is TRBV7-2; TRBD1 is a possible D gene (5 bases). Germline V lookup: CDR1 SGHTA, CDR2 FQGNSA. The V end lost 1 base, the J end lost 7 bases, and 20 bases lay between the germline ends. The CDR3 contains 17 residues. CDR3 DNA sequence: TGTGCCAGCAGCTTAGGGGGGTTTGGAGGGCGTAGCAACACCATATATTTT. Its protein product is CASSLGGFGGRSNTIYF. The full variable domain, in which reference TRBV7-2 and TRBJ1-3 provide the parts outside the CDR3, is GAGVSQSPSNKVTEKGKDVELRCDPISGHTALYWYRQSLGQGLEFLIYFQGNSAPDKSGLPSDRFSAERTGGSVSTLTIQRTQQEDSAVYLCASSLGGFGGRSNTIYFGEGSWLTVV.